This TCR beta chain is from a study of Ad26.COV2.S vaccination and SARS-CoV-2 variants. Study in general: Recipients of Ad26.COV2.S got it intramuscularly, once or twice 56 days apart.

Sequencing was performed with immunoSEQ multiplex PCR; in TCRdb, only in-frame clones are kept and a portion is missing. The data contain 410,000 or so clones, about 92% of them singletons. Regarding treatment: roughly 20 received Ad26.COV2.S at low or high dose, single or two shots; 5 received placebo; per-sample allocation not given. After the first vaccine or placebo injection, samples were drawn on day 63. Comments on this clone: Its antigen is as yet unknown.

Notes on the study in general: Overall T cell responses may have been underestimated by the analyses of TCR breadth and depth.

The CDR3 spans 16 residues. The rearrangement uses TRBV21-1 and TRBJ2-7; the DNA was not compared with TRBD1, the D call given in the table. TRBV21-1 is tagged as a pseudogene. Sequencing was performed on peripheral blood, taken in a trial of Ad26.COV2.S vaccine versus placebo. The TCR originated in a person aged 18-65 years who received the Ad26.COV2.S COVID-19 vaccine or a placebo. The CDR3 sequence: CASSKDLPGTPYEQYF. The CDR3 bases are TGTGCCAGCAGCAAAGACCTCCCAGGAACCCCCTACGAGCAGTACTTC.